One sample yielded the 3 T cell receptor beta chains listed below, sequenced in a study of T cells in Graves' hyperthyroidism and ophthalmopathy. What was amplified from RNA transcripts were TCR beta CDR3 regions. With the HTBI primer set, the TCR CDR3 went through a first round of RT-PCR. TCRdb re-analysed the multiplex PCR reads in MiXCR, keeping a single row per CDR3 protein. The sample has around 490,000 distinct CDR3 sequences, just under 20% seen once; the top ten hold about half. The source material was blood. The receptors stem from a man aged 35-49 years with Graves' ophthalmopathy.

In this sample, this clonotype turned up a few times. The V call is TRBV20-1, the J call TRBJ2-3; 11 bases are a match to TRBD2. This CDR3 has 13 amino acids. Germline CDR1 and CDR2: DFQATT and SNEGSKA (reference sequence). V dropped 5 bases and J dropped 8; count of bases not matched to a gene: 6. This chain's CDR3 is CSAETSGTLTQYF. In DNA, the CDR3 is TGCAGTGCTGAGACTAGCGGGACCCTTACGCAGTATTTT.

This CDR3 is CAISEQGLSGNTIYF. For the CDR3, the DNA is TGTGCCATCAGTGAGCAGGGACTCTCTGGAAACACCATATATTTT. This chain connects TRBV10-3 to TRBJ1-3; D might be TRBD1 (5 bases). V lost 2 bases, J lost 0 bases, and 8 bases lay in between. In germline, CDR1 is ENHRY, CDR2 SYGVKD. There are 15 residues in the CDR3.

This clonotype was found many times. The gene calls are TRBV28 and TRBJ1-2, with TRBD1 matching 7 bases. The CDR3 has 13 amino acids. CDR1 and CDR2 from the germline V gene are MDHEN and SYDVKM. The J segment lost 6 bases and the V segment lost 7 bases, leaving 8 bases of the junction unmatched. In DNA, the CDR3 is TGTGCCAGCATTCAACAGGGGCGCCATGGCTACACCTTC. Protein product: CASIQQGRHGYTF.